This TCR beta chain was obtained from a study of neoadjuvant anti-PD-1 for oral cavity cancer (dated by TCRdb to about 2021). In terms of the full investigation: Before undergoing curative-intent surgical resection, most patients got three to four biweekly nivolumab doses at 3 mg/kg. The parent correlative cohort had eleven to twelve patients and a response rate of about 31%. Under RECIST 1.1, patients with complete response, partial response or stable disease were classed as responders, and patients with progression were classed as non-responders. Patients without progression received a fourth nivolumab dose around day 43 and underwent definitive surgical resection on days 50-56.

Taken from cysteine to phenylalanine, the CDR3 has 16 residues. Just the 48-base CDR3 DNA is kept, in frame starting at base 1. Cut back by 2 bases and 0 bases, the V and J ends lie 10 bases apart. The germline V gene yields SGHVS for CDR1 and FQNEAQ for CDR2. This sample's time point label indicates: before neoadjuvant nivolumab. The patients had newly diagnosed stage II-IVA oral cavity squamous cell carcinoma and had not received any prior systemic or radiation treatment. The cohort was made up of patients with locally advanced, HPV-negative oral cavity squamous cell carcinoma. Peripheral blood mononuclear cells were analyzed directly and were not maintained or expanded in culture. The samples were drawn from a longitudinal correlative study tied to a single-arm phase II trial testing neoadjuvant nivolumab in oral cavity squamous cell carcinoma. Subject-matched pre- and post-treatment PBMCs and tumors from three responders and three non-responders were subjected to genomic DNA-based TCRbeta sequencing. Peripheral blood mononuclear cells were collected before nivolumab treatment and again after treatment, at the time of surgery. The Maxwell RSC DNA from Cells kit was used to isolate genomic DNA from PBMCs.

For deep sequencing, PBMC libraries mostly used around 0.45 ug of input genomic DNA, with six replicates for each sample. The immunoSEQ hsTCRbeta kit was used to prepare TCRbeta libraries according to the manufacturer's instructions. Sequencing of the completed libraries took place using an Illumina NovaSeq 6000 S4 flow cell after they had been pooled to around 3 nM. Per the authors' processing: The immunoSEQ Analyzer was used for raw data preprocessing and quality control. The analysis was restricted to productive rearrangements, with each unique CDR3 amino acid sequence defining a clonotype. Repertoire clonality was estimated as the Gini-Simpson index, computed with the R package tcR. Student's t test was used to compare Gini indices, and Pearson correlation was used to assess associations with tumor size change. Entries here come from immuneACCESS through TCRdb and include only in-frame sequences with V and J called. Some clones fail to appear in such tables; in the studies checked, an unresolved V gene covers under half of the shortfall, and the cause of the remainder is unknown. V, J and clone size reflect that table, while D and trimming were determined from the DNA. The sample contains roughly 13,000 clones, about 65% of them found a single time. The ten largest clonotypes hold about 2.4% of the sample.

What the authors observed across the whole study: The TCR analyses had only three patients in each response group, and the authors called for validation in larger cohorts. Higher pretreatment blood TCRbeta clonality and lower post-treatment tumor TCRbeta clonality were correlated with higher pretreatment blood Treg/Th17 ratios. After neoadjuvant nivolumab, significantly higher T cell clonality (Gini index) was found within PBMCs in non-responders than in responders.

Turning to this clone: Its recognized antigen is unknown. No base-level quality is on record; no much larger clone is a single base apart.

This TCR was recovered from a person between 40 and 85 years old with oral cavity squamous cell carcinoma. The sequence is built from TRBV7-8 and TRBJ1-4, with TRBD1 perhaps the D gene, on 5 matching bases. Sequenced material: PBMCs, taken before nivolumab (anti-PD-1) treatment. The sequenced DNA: TGTGCCAGCAGCTTACGTCCAGGGACAACTAATGAAAAACTGTTTTTT. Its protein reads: CASSLRPGTTNEKLFF.